This entry describes one TCR beta chain. The protocol was immunoSEQ multiplex PCR, while the TCRdb copy is restricted to in-frame clones and leaves out a portion. In the table there are 60,000 to 65,000 clones, about 89% of which are singletons. The record originates from a study of OX40 agonist ivuxolimab in advanced cancers. Background on the study: Ivuxolimab is a fully human IgG2 antibody that activates OX40 (CD134).

This CDR3 is 16 amino acids long. Per the germline V gene, CDR1 is KGHSH and CDR2 is LQKENI. Deletions cut 0 bases from V and 2 bases from J, with 14 bases between. This sequence was found in an adult with an advanced solid tumor such as melanoma, head and neck, liver or kidney cancer. V and J are TRBV18 and TRBJ2-7, with D perhaps matching TRBD2 (5 bases). Sequences were derived from CD4+ or CD8+ T cells sorted from blood, sampled in a trial of the OX40 agonist ivuxolimab. CDR3 in DNA: TGTGCCAGCTCACCACCCAGTGGGAGTGGGGCCTACGAGCAGTACTTC. It codes for CASSPPSGSGAYEQYF. Drawing the rest from reference TRBV18 and TRBJ2-7, the complete variable domain is NAGVMQNPRHLVRRRGQEARLRCSPMKGHSHVYWYRQLPEEGLKFMVYLQKENIIDESGMPKERFSAEFPKEGPSILRIQQVVRGDSAAYFCASSPPSGSGAYEQYFGPGTRLTVT.